This T cell receptor beta chain was identified during a study of blood T cell repertoires in COVID-19. Across the study: Samples representing acute and convalescent COVID-19 were sourced from the United States, Italy and Spain. PBMCs, B-cell-depleted T cells, or T cells were the source of the cDNA or gDNA that made up the material.

This clone was observed a handful of times. In the same sample, other DNA sequences code for this CDR3. In the authors' workflow: Reference gene primer amplification yielded estimated nucleated cell counts. Sequenced by immunoSEQ multiplex PCR; TCRdb stores in-frame clones only, minus some. Clonal size and the V and J genes are those of that table, whereas D and trimming came from the DNA. The sample has around 140,000 clones, around nine tenths seen once. Trimming cost V 1 base and J 4 bases; bases outside gene matches: 0. Germline loops: CDR1 SGHRS, CDR2 YFSETQ. The CDR3 runs 13 residues. The sequencing input was peripheral blood. The chain joins TRBV5-1 to TRBJ2-5; 8 positions match TRBD2. The origin of this receptor is a man between 45 and 60 years old with active or convalescent COVID-19. CDR3 in DNA: TGCGCCAGCAGCTTGCGGGGGGGAGAGACCCAGTACTTC. Its protein product is CASSLRGGETQYF. Drawing the rest from reference TRBV5-1 and TRBJ2-5, the complete variable domain is KAGVTQTPRYLIKTRGQQVTLSCSPISGHRSVSWYQQTPGQGLQFLFEYFSETQRNKGNFPGRFSGRQFSNSRSEMNVSTLELGDSALYLCASSLRGGETQYFGPGTRLLVL.